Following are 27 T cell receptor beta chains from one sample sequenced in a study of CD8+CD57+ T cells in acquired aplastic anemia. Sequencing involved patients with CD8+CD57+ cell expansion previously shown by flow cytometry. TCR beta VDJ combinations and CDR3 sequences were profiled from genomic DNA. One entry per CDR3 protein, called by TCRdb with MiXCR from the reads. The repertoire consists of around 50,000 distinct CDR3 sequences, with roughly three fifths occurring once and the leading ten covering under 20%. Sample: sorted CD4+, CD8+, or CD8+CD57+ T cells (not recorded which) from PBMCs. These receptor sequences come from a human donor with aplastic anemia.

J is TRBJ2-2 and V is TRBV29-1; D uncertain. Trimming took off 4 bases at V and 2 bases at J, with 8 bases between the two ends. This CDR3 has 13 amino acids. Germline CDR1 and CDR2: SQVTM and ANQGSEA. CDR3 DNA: TGCAGCGTTGTAGGTGAAAACACCGGGGAGCTGTTTTTT. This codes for CSVVGENTGELFF.

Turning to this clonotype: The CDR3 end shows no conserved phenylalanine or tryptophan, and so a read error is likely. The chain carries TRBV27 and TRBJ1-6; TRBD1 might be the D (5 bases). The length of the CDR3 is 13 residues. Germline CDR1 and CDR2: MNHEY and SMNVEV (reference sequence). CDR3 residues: CASSLGPISSLHS. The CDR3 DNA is TGTGCCAGCAGTCTGGGACCAATTTCATCCCTCCACTCT.

The CDR3 DNA sequence: TGCAGCAGAGCGGACAGATCGGACACTGAAGCTTTCTTT. This translates into CSRADRSDTEAFF. The chain couples TRBV29-1 to TRBJ1-1, with TRBD1 as a possible D gene (6 bases). This CDR3 contains 13 residues. V shed 8 bases and J shed 3 bases, with 16 bases lying between them. Germline loops: CDR1 SQVTM, CDR2 ANQGSEA. The entire variable domain, with the rest obtained from reference TRBV29-1 and TRBJ1-1, is as follows: SAVISQKPSRDICQRGTSLTIQCQVDSQVTMMFWYRQQPGQSLTLIATANQGSEATYESGFVIDKFPISRPNLTFSTLTVSNMSPEDSSIYLCSRADRSDTEAFFGQGTRLTVV.

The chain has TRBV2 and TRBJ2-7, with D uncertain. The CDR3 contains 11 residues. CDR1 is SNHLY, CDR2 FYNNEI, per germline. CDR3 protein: CACSVLTKQYV. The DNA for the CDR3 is TGTGCCTGCAGTGTGTTGACCAAGCAGTACGTC.

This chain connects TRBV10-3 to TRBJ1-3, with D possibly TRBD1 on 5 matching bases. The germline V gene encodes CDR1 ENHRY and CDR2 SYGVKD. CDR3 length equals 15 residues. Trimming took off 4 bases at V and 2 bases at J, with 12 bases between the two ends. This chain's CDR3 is CAISVGREAGNTIYF. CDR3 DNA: TGTGCCATCAGTGTGGGCAGGGAGGCTGGAAACACCATATATTTT.

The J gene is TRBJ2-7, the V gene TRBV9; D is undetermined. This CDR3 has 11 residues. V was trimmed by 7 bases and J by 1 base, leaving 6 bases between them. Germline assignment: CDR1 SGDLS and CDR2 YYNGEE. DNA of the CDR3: TGTGCCAGCGGAGCATCCTACGAGCAGTACTTC. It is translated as CASGASYEQYF.

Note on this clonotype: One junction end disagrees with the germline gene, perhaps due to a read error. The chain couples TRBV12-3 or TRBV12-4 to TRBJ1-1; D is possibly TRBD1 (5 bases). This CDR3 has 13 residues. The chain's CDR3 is CACSLGTNTEAFF. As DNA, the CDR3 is TGTGCCTGCAGTTTGGGGACGAACACTGAAGCTTTCTTT.

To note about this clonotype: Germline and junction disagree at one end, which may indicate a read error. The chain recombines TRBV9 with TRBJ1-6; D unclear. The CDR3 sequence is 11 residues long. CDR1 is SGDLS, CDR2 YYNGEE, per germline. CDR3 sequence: CASSPNSPLHF. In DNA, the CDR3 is TGCGCCAGCAGCCCCAATTCACCCCTCCACTTT.

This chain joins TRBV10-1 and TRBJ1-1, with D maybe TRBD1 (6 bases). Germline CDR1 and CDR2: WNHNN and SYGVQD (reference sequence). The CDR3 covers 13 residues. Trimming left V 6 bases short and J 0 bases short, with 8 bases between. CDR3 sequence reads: CASRQGLNTEAFF. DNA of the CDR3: TGCGCCAGCAGACAGGGTTTGAACACTGAAGCTTTCTTT.

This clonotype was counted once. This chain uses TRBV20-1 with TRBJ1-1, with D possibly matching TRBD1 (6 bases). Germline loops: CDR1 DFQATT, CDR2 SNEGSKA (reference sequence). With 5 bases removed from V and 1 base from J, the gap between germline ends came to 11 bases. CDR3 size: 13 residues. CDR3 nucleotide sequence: TGCAGTGCTCGCGGACAGACGAACACTGAAGCTTTCTTT. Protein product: CSARGQTNTEAFF.

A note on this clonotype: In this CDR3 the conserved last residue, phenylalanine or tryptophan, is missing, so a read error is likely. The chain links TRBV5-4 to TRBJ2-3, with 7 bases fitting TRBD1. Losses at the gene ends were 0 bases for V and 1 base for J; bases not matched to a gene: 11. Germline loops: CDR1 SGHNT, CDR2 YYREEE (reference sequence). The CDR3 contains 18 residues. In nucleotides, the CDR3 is TGTGCCAGCAGCTTGGAATGGACAGGAACCACTGGCACAGATACGCAGTATCTT. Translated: CASSLEWTGTTGTDTQYL.

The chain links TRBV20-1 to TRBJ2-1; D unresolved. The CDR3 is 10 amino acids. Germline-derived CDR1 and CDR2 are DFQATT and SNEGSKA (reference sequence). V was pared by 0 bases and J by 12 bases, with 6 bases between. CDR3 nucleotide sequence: TGCAGTGCTAGAGATGAAGGGCAGTTCTTC. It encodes CSARDEGQFF.

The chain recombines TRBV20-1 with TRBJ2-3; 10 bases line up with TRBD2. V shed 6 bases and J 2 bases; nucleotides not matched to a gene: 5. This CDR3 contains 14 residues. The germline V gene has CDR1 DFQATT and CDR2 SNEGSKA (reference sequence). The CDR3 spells CSALAGGFTDTQYF. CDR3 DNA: TGCAGTGCCTTAGCGGGGGGCTTCACAGATACGCAGTATTTT.

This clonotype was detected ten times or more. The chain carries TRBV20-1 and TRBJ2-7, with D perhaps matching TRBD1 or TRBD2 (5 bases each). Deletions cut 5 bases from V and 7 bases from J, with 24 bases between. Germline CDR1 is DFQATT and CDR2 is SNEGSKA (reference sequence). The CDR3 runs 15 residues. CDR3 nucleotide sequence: TGCAGTGCTCAAAGGGGTAGGGACCTTTGGGAAGAGCAGTACGTC. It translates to CSAQRGRDLWEEQYV.

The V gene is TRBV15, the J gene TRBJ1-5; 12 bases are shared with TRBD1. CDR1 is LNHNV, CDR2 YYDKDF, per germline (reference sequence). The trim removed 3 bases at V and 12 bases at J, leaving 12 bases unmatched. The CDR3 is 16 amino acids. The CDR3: CATSSKPGQGASFQHF. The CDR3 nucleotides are TGTGCCACCAGCAGCAAGCCGGGACAGGGGGCGAGCTTCCAGCATTTT.

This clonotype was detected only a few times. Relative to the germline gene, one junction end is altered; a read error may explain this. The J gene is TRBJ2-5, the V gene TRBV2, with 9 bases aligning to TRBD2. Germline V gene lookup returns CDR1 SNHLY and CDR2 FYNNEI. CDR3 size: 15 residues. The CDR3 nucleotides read TGTGCCAGCAGTGAGCTAGCGGGAAGGGGGGAGACCCATTACTTC. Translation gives CASSELAGRGETHYF.

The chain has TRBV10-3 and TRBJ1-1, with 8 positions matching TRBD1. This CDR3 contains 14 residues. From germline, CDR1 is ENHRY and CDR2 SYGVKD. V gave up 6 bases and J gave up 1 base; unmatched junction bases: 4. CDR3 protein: CAIRTGGRNTEAFF. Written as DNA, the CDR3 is TGTGCCATCAGAACAGGGGGGAGGAACACTGAAGCTTTCTTT.

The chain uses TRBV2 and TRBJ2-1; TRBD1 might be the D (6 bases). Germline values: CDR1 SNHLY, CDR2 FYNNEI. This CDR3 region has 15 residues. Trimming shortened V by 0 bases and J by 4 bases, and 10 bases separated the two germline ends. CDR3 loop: CASSEAGAEYNEQFF. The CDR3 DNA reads TGTGCCAGCAGTGAAGCGGGGGCGGAGTACAATGAGCAGTTCTTC.

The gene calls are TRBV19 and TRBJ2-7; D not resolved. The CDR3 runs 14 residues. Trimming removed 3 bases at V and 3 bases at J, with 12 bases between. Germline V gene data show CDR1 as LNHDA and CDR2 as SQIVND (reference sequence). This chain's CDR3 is CASSIWGSDYEQYF. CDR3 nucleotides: TGTGCCAGTAGTATCTGGGGATCGGACTACGAGCAGTACTTC. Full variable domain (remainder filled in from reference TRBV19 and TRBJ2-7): DGGITQSPKYLFRKEGQNVTLSCEQNLNHDAMYWYRQDPGQGLRLIYYSQIVNDFQKGDIAEGYSVSREKKESFPLTVTSAQKNPTAFYLCASSIWGSDYEQYFGPGTRLTVT.

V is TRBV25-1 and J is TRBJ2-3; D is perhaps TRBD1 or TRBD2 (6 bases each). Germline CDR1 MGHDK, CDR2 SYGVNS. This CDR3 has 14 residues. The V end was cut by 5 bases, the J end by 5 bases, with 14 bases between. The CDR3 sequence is CASSLAEGGDTQYF. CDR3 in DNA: TGTGCCAGCAGTTTAGCGGAGGGGGGAGATACGCAGTATTTT.

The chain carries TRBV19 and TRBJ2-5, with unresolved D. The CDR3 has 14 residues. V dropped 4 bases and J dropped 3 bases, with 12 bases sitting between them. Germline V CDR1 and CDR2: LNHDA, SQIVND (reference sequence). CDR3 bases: TGTGCCAGTAGTACCTCGTGGTGGGAAGAGACCCAGTACTTC. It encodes CASSTSWWEETQYF.

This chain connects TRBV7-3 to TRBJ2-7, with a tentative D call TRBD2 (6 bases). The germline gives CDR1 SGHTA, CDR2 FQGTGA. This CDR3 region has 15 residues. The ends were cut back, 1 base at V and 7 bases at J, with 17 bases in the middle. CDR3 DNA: TGTGCCAGCAGCTTAAGCTCGTCGGGGAGGCTGGAGCAGTACTTC. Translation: CASSLSSSGRLEQYF.

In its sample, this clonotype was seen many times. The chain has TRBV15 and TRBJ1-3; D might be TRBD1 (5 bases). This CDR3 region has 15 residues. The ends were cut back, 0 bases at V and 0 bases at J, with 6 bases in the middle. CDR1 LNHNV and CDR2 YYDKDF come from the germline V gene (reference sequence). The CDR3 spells CATSRDGGSGNTIYF. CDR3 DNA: TGTGCCACCAGCAGAGATGGGGGCTCTGGAAACACCATATATTTT.

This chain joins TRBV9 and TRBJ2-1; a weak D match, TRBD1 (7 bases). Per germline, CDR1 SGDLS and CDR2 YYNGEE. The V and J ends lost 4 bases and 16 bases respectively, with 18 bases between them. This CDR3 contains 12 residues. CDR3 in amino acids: CASSPHRGGQFF. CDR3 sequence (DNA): TGTGCCAGCAGCCCGCACAGGGGAGGTCAATTCTTC.

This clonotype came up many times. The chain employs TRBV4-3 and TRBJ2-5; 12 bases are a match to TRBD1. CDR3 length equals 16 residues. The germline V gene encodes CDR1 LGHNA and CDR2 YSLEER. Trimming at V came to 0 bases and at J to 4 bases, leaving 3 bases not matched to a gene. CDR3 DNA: TGCGCCAGCAGCCAAGATCGGGACAGGGGGCTAGAGACCCAGTACTTC. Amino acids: CASSQDRDRGLETQYF.

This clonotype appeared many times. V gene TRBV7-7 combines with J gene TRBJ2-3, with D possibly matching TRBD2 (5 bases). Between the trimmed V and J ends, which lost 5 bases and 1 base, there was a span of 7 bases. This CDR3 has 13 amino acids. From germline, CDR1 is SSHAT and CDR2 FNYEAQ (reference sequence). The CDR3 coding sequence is TGTGCCAGCAGCCTTAGCGGCACAGATACGCAGTATTTT. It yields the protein CASSLSGTDTQYF.

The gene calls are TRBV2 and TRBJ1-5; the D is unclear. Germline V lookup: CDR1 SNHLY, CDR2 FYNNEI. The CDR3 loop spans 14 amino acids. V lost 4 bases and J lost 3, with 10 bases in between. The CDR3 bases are TGTGCCAGCAGTGCGAGAACACTCAATCAGCCCCAGCATTTT. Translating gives CASSARTLNQPQHF. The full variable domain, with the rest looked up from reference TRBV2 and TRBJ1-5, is EPEVTQTPSHQVTQMGQEVILRCVPISNHLYFYWYRQILGQKVEFLVSFYNNEISEKSEIFDDQFSVERPDGSNFTLKIRSTKLEDSAMYFCASSARTLNQPQHFGDGTRLSIL.